These T cell receptor beta chains were read from a single sample in a study of a mutant IDH1 vaccine in newly diagnosed glioma. The repertoire was sequenced with immunoSEQ multiplex PCR; TCRdb's copy has only in-frame clones and lacks some. The sample lists about 23,000 clones; 84% were seen once. The antigens these receptors bind are not known. The specimen was PBMCs, collected from a glioma patient whose treatment included an IDH1 peptide vaccine. Every receptor here comes from a middle-aged man with glioma. CDR3s include the opening cysteine and the closing phenylalanine or tryptophan. A D gene is named only where the DNA matches it firmly. Not all rows give a size; the values are once, few, many and, for expanded clones, a class.

d_call,v_call,clone_size,j_call,cdr3_aa,cdr3_nt
TRBD2,TRBV5-1,-,TRBJ2-7,CASSFTSGRAGEQYF,TGCGCCAGCAGCTTTACTAGCGGGAGGGCGGGCGAGCAGTACTTC
TRBD2,TRBV2,-,TRBJ2-3,CASSDPAGGTDTQYF,TGTGCCAGCAGTGATCCAGCGGGAGGCACAGATACGCAGTATTTT
-,TRBV2,few,TRBJ1-1,CASSLEVEAFF,TGTGCCAGCAGTCTCGAGGTTGAAGCTTTCTTT
TRBD1,TRBV7-2,-,TRBJ1-5,CASSLGGTGYVAQHF,TGTGCCAGCAGCTTAGGCGGGACAGGGTACGTAGCCCAGCATTTT
TRBD1,TRBV2,once,TRBJ2-7,CASRETGGNYEQYF,TGTGCCAGCAGGGAGACAGGGGGCAACTACGAGCAGTACTTC
TRBD1,TRBV7-2,-,TRBJ2-7,CASSLEGAAYHEQYF,TGTGCCAGCAGCTTAGAGGGGGCGGCTTACCACGAGCAGTACTTC
TRBD1,TRBV5-4,-,TRBJ2-3,CASSSRDRGTDTQYF,TGTGCCAGCAGCTCCCGGGACAGGGGCACAGATACGCAGTATTTT
TRBD2,TRBV6-6,-,TRBJ2-5,CASSYPGLAGEKTQYF,TGTGCCAGCAGTTATCCGGGACTAGCGGGAGAGAAGACCCAGTACTTC
-,TRBV5-5,-,TRBJ1-1,CASSLLQYTEAFF,TGTGCCAGCAGCTTGTTACAGTACACTGAAGCTTTCTTT
TRBD2,TRBV5-6,-,TRBJ2-2,CASSLEGLAGTAGELFF,TGTGCCAGCAGCTTGGAGGGACTAGCGGGAACGGCCGGGGAGCTGTTTTTT
TRBD2,TRBV5-1,-,TRBJ2-5,CASSFWGGAGRETQYF,TGCGCCAGCAGCTTTTGGGGAGGGGCCGGTAGAGAGACCCAGTACTTC
-,TRBV7-2,-,TRBJ2-5,CASSLSRETQYF,TGTGCCAGCAGCTTGTCAAGGGAGACCCAGTACTTC
-,TRBV7-9,-,TRBJ1-5,CASSSGGVQPQHF,TGTGCCAGCAGCTCGGGGGGCGTTCAGCCCCAGCATTTT
-,TRBV18,-,TRBJ2-7,CASSPGPYYEQYF,TGTGCCAGCTCACCAGGACCATACTACGAGCAGTACTTC
-,TRBV5-1,-,TRBJ2-2,CASSPRTTMNTGELFF,TGCGCCAGCAGCCCCCGTACCACCATGAACACCGGGGAGCTGTTTTTT
-,TRBV25-1,-,TRBJ1-1,CASSEYPGQKNTEAFF,TGTGCCAGCAGTGAATATCCCGGACAGAAGAACACTGAAGCTTTCTTT
-,TRBV7-9,-,TRBJ1-3,CASSPAGSTIYF,TGTGCCAGCAGCCCCGCCGGGAGCACCATATATTTT
-,TRBV7-9,-,TRBJ1-4,CASSLGGFDEKLFF,TGTGCCAGCAGCTTAGGAGGGTTCGATGAAAAACTGTTTTTT
-,TRBV29-1,once,TRBJ2-2,CSVEDRPTGELFF,TGCAGCGTTGAAGATCGACCCACCGGGGAGCTGTTTTTT
-,TRBV2,-,TRBJ2-7,CASFTGTTPYEQYF,TGTGCCAGCTTCACCGGGACCACTCCCTACGAGCAGTACTTC
TRBD1,TRBV5-1,-,TRBJ1-5,CASSVGQAGEPQHF,TGCGCCAGCAGCGTGGGACAGGCTGGGGAGCCCCAGCATTTT
-,TRBV14,-,TRBJ2-1,CASSAQRNEQFF,TGTGCCAGCAGCGCCCAGAGGAATGAGCAGTTCTTC
TRBD2,TRBV2,-,TRBJ2-1,CASSDWASGSDEQFF,TGTGCCAGCAGCGACTGGGCTAGCGGGAGCGATGAGCAGTTCTTC
-,TRBV15,-,TRBJ1-2,CATSSPLGDGYTF,TGTGCCACCTCCTCGCCCTTGGGGGATGGCTACACCTTC
-,TRBV6-6,-,TRBJ2-5,CATYPTFGEKETQYF,TGTGCCACCTACCCTACGTTTGGGGAAAAAGAGACCCAGTACTTC
-,TRBV5-1,-,TRBJ1-1,CASSPGSTPRMNTEAFF,TGCGCCAGCAGCCCCGGGTCAACCCCCCGCATGAACACTGAAGCTTTCTTT
-,TRBV6-1,-,TRBJ1-2,CASSEAPTGGYGYTF,TGTGCCAGCAGTGAAGCGCCAACGGGAGGGTATGGCTACACCTTC
-,TRBV11-2,-,TRBJ2-7,CASSLDPSRGEQYF,TGTGCCAGCAGCTTAGATCCTAGTCGGGGGGAGCAGTACTTC
TRBD1,TRBV4-2,-,TRBJ1-1,CASSQEQGVDTEAFF,TGTGCCAGCAGCCAGGAACAGGGGGTGGACACTGAAGCTTTCTTT
TRBD2,TRBV10-3,-,TRBJ2-7,CATLGLAGGLYEQYF,TGTGCCACCCTGGGACTAGCGGGAGGGTTGTACGAGCAGTACTTC
-,TRBV6-5,-,TRBJ2-7,CASSYGWASSYEQYF,TGTGCCAGCAGTTATGGGTGGGCGAGCTCCTACGAGCAGTACTTC
-,TRBV4-3,-,TRBJ1-4,CASSQRGGGEKLFF,TGCGCCAGCAGCCAAAGGGGAGGGGGTGAAAAACTGTTTTTT
TRBD2,TRBV11-2,-,TRBJ2-7,CASSPLAGDWQQYF,TGTGCCAGCAGCCCTCTAGCGGGAGACTGGCAACAGTACTTC
-,TRBV7-2,-,TRBJ2-7,CASSLSGPYEQYF,TGTGCCAGCAGCTTATCAGGGCCCTACGAGCAGTACTTC
-,TRBV18,-,TRBJ1-5,CASSPQGSHSNQPQHF,TGTGCCAGCTCACCCCAGGGGTCCCATAGCAATCAGCCCCAGCATTTT
TRBD1,TRBV18,-,TRBJ2-7,CASSPPKTGPGYEQYF,TGTGCCAGCTCACCTCCGAAGACAGGGCCGGGATACGAGCAGTACTTC
-,TRBV18,-,TRBJ1-4,CASSYGFNEKLFF,TGTGCCAGCTCATATGGTTTTAATGAAAAACTGTTTTTT
-,TRBV7-8,few,TRBJ2-2,CASSPEGIGAGELFF,TGTGCCAGCAGCCCCGAGGGGATTGGAGCCGGGGAGCTGTTTTTT
-,TRBV6-5,-,TRBJ2-7,CASPLLGLYEQYF,TGTGCCAGCCCACTTCTCGGCCTATACGAGCAGTACTTC
TRBD1,TRBV28,once,TRBJ2-7,CASTQSGGRNYEQYF,TGTGCCAGCACCCAATCAGGGGGACGAAACTACGAGCAGTACTTC
TRBD2,TRBV14,-,TRBJ2-1,CASSPLGREGRNEQFF,TGTGCCAGCAGCCCCCTTGGACGGGAGGGCCGGAATGAGCAGTTCTTC
TRBD1,TRBV28,-,TRBJ1-1,CASSRQQGATEAFF,TGTGCCAGCAGTCGACAACAGGGGGCTACTGAAGCTTTCTTT
TRBD2,TRBV19,-,TRBJ2-5,CASTRLAGVGETQYF,TGTGCCTCTACCCGACTAGCGGGAGTGGGAGAGACCCAGTACTTC
-,TRBV19,-,TRBJ1-5,CASRTEASNQPQHF,TGTGCCAGTAGGACGGAGGCTAGCAATCAGCCCCAGCATTTT
-,TRBV5-4,-,TRBJ1-6,CASSGDMGGRSPLHF,TGTGCCAGCAGCGGGGACATGGGGGGCCGATCACCCCTCCACTTT
TRBD2,TRBV19,-,TRBJ2-5,CAVGTSGSKTQYF,TGTGCCGTTGGGACTAGCGGGAGTAAAACTCAGTACTTC
TRBD1,TRBV5-1,-,TRBJ1-3,CASSLGGGVVGNTIYF,TGCGCCAGCAGCTTGGGAGGGGGCGTCGTTGGAAACACCATATATTTT
-,TRBV5-1,-,TRBJ2-6,CASSPRPNSGANVLTF,TGCGCCAGCAGTCCTCGACCCAATTCTGGGGCCAACGTCCTGACTTTC
-,TRBV14,-,TRBJ2-3,CASSSNTSPWAGTDTQYF,TGTGCCAGCAGCTCTAATACTAGCCCCTGGGCGGGCACAGATACGCAGTATTTT
TRBD2,TRBV9,once,TRBJ2-7,CASSPPGGVTQYF,TGTGCCAGCAGCCCGCCGGGGGGAGTCACGCAGTACTTC
TRBD1,TRBV19,-,TRBJ2-5,CASSIWTGEETQYF,TGTGCCAGTAGTATCTGGACAGGGGAAGAGACCCAGTACTTC
-,TRBV29-1,-,TRBJ1-1,CSVKDAPYEAFF,TGCAGCGTGAAGGACGCTCCTTACGAAGCTTTCTTT
-,TRBV11-2,once,TRBJ1-3,CASSFQYVSGNTIYF,TGTGCCAGCAGCTTTCAGTACGTCTCTGGAAACACCATATATTTT
-,TRBV29-1,-,TRBJ1-1,CSGRLLNTEAFF,TGCAGCGGACGCCTACTGAACACTGAAGCTTTCTTT